This T cell receptor (beta chain) was identified during a study of molecular identifiers for immune sequencing clone quantification. Study findings and constraints: For highly expanded clones, sizes could be underestimated when identical TCR molecules share a barcode. Whereas clones above 20 RNA copies held under 1% of naive-cell molecules, they held over 97% of effector molecules.

Bulk TCR libraries were made with methods that had been previously described and with listed TCR primers. TCRdb reanalysed the PCR reads using MiXCR and keeps one entry per CDR3 protein. Among about half a million distinct CDR3 sequences listed, about 20% were seen once. From roughly 21,000 to 960,000 sorted cells, naive CD8 libraries were generated with 10%, 30% or 50% RNA. This clonotype showed up just a few times. Its specificity is unknown. Trimming took 5 bases from V and 0 from J, leaving 14 bases between them. Germline assignment: CDR1 MNHNY and CDR2 SVGAGI (reference sequence). CDR3 length: 15 residues.

The chain combines TRBV6-6 with TRBJ2-7; possibly TRBD1 for D (6 bases). The TCR originated in a human donor in good health. Some libraries in this study had Jurkat cell RNA spiked in. Sequenced: naive CD8+ T cells from blood, with Jurkat cell RNA spiked in. This sample's subset: FACS-sorted CD8+CD4-CCR7+CD45RA+ naive T cells. CDR3 bases: TGTGCCAGCAGTATAGGGACACCCAACTCCTACGAGCAGTACTTC. This translates into CASSIGTPNSYEQYF.